The count of the clone carrying this T cell receptor beta chain is one. The data are from a study of blood T cell repertoires in COVID-19. As for the study in general: Both acute and convalescent COVID-19 samples were obtained from the United States, Italy and Spain. Sources were T cells, B-cell-depleted T cells, or PBMCs; the material itself was cDNA or gDNA.

In the original workflow: It was from reference gene primer amplification that nucleated cell counts were estimated. Using immunoSEQ multiplex PCR, the repertoire was profiled, and TCRdb retains in-frame clones only, with some absent. Clonal size and the V and J genes are those of that table, whereas D and trimming came from the DNA. In the table there are about 220,000 clones, roughly 84% of which are singletons. The CDR3 has 15 residues. Per the germline V gene, CDR1 is SNHLY and CDR2 is FYNNEI. Trimming took 6 bases from V and 5 from J; bases not matched to a gene: 11. Sequencing input: peripheral blood. The V gene is TRBV2, the J gene TRBJ2-5; TRBD1 matches 8 bases. The clonotype comes from a man aged 40-55 years with active or convalescent COVID-19. The CDR3 DNA reads as TGTGCCAGCAGGTTCGAACAGGGGGAAGAGGAGACCCAGTACTTC. This gives the protein CASRFEQGEEETQYF.